This TCR beta chain was profiled in a study of blood T cells in healthy people across ages. Alongside a J-beta primer mix, a sample-barcoded 5' primer served in a second PCR lasting 7 to 11 cycles. TCRdb called the 5' RACE reads again in MiXCR, with one record for every CDR3 protein. This sample yields about 670,000 distinct CDR3 sequences, of which over 40% are seen a single time; roughly 13% belongs to the top ten. Details on this clonotype: Its antigen is not known.

In germline, CDR1 is SGHTA, CDR2 FQGNSA. There are 15 residues in the CDR3. The germline V and J ends were trimmed by 1 base and 6 bases, with 10 bases remaining between them. Whenever a sample was processed, at least 6 million PBMCs were isolated. There were at least 6 micrograms of total RNA extracted from every sample. Overall study findings and caveats: Diversity of TCR beta per million T cells declined in a roughly linear way with age. Naive CD4+ cells and diversity were both higher in long-lived donors than in aged donors.

This sequence originates from a woman aged 80 or over in good health. This sequence joins TRBV7-2 and TRBJ1-6; a weak D match, TRBD1 (6 bases). The specimen sequenced was blood. DNA of the CDR3: TGTGCCAGCAGCTTAGTACAGGGTGGTAATTCACCCCTCCACTTT. Its translation: CASSLVQGGNSPLHF.